The T cell receptor (beta chain) described here comes from a study of T cell responses to AZD1222 COVID-19 vaccine. Findings of the study overall: Most donors were white British and more were female, and clonal diversity was possibly underestimated.

Only in-frame clones appear in the TCRdb table, and some are missing; sequencing was by immunoSEQ multiplex PCR. The table has 210,000 or so clones, around 94% seen once. The germline V gene encodes CDR1 SGHNT and CDR2 YYREEE (reference sequence). The CDR3 sequence is 14 residues long. V shed 6 bases and J shed 4 bases, with 16 bases lying between them. In regard to this clone: What it binds is not known.

The source was peripheral blood, collected 28 days after the second dose of the MenACWY control vaccine. This sequence originates from an adult who received the MenACWY meningococcal vaccine as a control. The J gene is TRBJ1-2, the V gene TRBV5-4; maybe TRBD1 (6 bases). CDR3 sequence: CASTLGGPFYGYTF. For the CDR3, the DNA is TGTGCCAGCACCCTCGGGGGCCCCTTCTATGGCTACACCTTC.